This T cell receptor (beta chain) was sequenced during a study of CD8 T cells in ankylosing spondylitis (dated by TCRdb to the late 2010s). Concerning the study at large: The study profiled T cell receptor beta repertoires in healthy donors and ankylosing spondylitis patients to find disease-linked TCR variants. Peripheral blood was sampled, and synovial fluid was additionally collected from ankylosing spondylitis patients. The whole study cohort included 108 healthy donors and around 24 ankylosing spondylitis patients. What the study reported, not specific to this receptor: The disease-linked clones showed a CD8+ phenotype and occurred at relatively low frequencies in peripheral blood. A TCR beta motif made up of several highly homologous amino acid variants appeared to be characteristic of blood from ankylosing spondylitis patients. The disease-linked clones were reported to be significantly enriched in matched synovial fluid samples from ankylosing spondylitis patients. Some motif variants had previously been reported in the synovial fluid and blood of reactive arthritis patients, which suggests shared mechanisms of disease initiation.

Reading the germline V gene gives CDR1 LGHNA and CDR2 YNFKEQ. The cysteine opens and the phenylalanine closes a CDR3 of 15 amino acids. Only the CDR3 region is kept as DNA, spanning 45 bases read in frame from base 1. V gives up 2 bases and J gives up 3 bases, and the segment between their germline ends measures 8 bases. This clonotype was detected ten times or more. It has no known antigen specificity. No quality values exist for individual bases; no much larger clone is one base distant. The sequencer listed for this sample is Illumina HiSeq 2500. Quantitative 5'-RACE with molecular barcodes was used to prepare TCR beta libraries. The study's own analysis went as follows. To identify disease-linked TCR variants, a new computational method was used, one built on a probabilistic model of VDJ rearrangement. TCRdb reworked the public reads: Q25 trimming with fastp, MiXCR clone assembly, productive beta chains retained. Rows are combined by CDR3 protein, so each entry shows the most common genes and DNA. TCRdb, not the authors, supplied the V and J calls. In this sample the table shows 150,000 to 200,000 distinct CDR3 sequences, 13% of which occur a single time. Around 10% of the sample is held by the ten biggest clonotypes.

Sequenced sample: blood, either unsorted or a sorted T cell fraction (not recorded which). This sequence uses TRBV4-2 and TRBJ1-6, with the D gene too uncertain to name. The TCR was taken from a female donor with ankylosing spondylitis or in good health (not recorded which). The DNA is TGTGCCAGCAGCCAACAGAGATTCTATAATTCACCCCTCCACTTT. Its translation is CASSQQRFYNSPLHF.